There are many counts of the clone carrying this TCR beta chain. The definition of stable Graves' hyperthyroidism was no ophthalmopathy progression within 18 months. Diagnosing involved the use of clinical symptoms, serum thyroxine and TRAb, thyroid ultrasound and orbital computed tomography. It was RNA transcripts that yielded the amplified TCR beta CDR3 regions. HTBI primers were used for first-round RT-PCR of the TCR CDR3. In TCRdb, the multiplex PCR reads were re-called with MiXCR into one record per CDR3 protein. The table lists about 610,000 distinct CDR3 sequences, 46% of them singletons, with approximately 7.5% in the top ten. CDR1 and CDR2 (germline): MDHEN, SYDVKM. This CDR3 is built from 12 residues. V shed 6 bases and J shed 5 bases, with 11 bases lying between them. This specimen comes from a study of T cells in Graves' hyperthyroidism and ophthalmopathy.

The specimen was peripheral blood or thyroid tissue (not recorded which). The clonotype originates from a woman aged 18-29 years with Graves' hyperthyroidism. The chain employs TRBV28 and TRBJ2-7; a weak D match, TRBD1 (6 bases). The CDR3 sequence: CASRYTGNEQYF. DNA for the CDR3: TGTGCCAGCAGGTACACAGGGAACGAGCAGTACTTC.